What follows are 28 T cell receptor beta chains derived from one specimen sequenced in a study of CDR3 diversity in severe acne. TCRdb reanalysed the PCR reads using MiXCR and keeps one entry per CDR3 protein. The table records over 100,000 distinct CDR3 sequences, 51% of them present only once. Sequenced sample: blood. All receptors derive from a male donor with acne.

The chain combines TRBV6-6 with TRBJ2-1; 11 bases map to TRBD2. Trimming removed 6 bases from V and 7 bases from J; junction bases left unmatched: 23. The CDR3 has 20 amino acids. Germline loops: CDR1 MNHNY, CDR2 SVGAGI (reference sequence). For the CDR3, the DNA is TGTGCCAGCAGCCAGCACGTAGGGCTAGCGGGAGGCCTAATGAAGAATGAGCAGTTCTTC. Translation gives CASSQHVGLAGGLMKNEQFF.

The chain links TRBV2 to TRBJ1-1; unclear D gene. The germline V gene has CDR1 SNHLY and CDR2 FYNNEI. This CDR3 is 15 amino acids long. V was trimmed by 6 bases and J by 2 bases, leaving 16 bases between them. CDR3 DNA sequence: TGTGCCAGCAGACACGACAACTCTGGAAACACTGAAGCTTTCTTT. Its protein is CASRHDNSGNTEAFF.

This sequence joins TRBV27 and TRBJ1-2, with 9 bases matching TRBD1. The V gene's germline CDR1 is MNHEY and CDR2 SMNVEV (reference sequence). Trimming took 4 bases from V and 4 from J; bases not matched to a gene: 7. This CDR3 has 15 residues. The CDR3 region has the DNA TGTGCCAGCAGTTCCCCGGGACAGGGCGCCTATGGCTACACCTTC. Its protein product is CASSSPGQGAYGYTF.

This clonotype was detected only a few times. CDR3 bases: TGTGCCAGCAGTTTATTTAACACCGGGGAGCTGTTTTTT. Translating gives CASSLFNTGELFF. The chain employs TRBV9 and TRBJ2-2; no clear D gene. CDR3 length equals 13 residues. V was pared by 5 bases and J by 2 bases, with 7 bases between. Germline lookup yields CDR1 SGDLS and CDR2 YYNGEE.

The V and J genes are TRBV9 and TRBJ2-2; 8 bases are a match to TRBD1. The V and J ends lost 4 bases and 4 bases, in that order; junction bases with no gene match: 12. The CDR3 covers 17 residues. The germline gives CDR1 SGDLS, CDR2 YYNGEE. CDR3 bases: TGTGCCAGCAGCAACCGACAGGTCAGGGGGCTCACCGGGGAGCTGTTTTTT. Its translation: CASSNRQVRGLTGELFF. Full variable domain (missing parts from reference TRBV9 and TRBJ2-2): DSGVTQTPKHLITATGQRVTLRCSPRSGDLSVYWYQQSLDQGLQFLIQYYNGEERAKGNILERFSAQQFPDLHSELNLSSLELGDSALYFCASSNRQVRGLTGELFFGEGSRLTVL.

The chain carries TRBV19 and TRBJ1-5; D not resolved. CDR1 is LNHDA, CDR2 SQIVND, per germline (reference sequence). Trimming removed 1 base from V and 5 bases from J, with 9 bases in between. The CDR3 length is 14 residues. The CDR3 here is CASSIGIGYQPQHF. CDR3 sequence (DNA): TGTGCCAGTAGTATAGGGATCGGATATCAGCCCCAGCATTTT.

The chain couples TRBV29-1 to TRBJ2-2, with 14 nucleotides matching TRBD2. The CDR3 runs 18 residues. The V gene's germline CDR1 is SQVTM and CDR2 ANQGSEA. V was pared by 7 bases and J by 4 bases, with 14 bases of the junction left unmatched. This CDR3 is CSDLSTSGRAVSTGELFF. The CDR3 nucleotides read TGCAGCGACCTATCGACTAGCGGGAGGGCAGTTAGCACCGGGGAGCTGTTTTTT.

The chain is built from TRBV20-1 and TRBJ2-7; possible D gene TRBD2, 7 bases. The CDR3 consists of 11 residues. V was cut by 7 bases and J by 6 bases, with 13 bases left in between. Germline V gene sequence: CDR1 DFQATT, CDR2 SNEGSKA (reference sequence). The CDR3 protein is CSGGGQVEQYF. The CDR3 DNA is TGCAGTGGGGGGGGGCAGGTCGAGCAGTACTTC.

The gene calls are TRBV7-2 and TRBJ2-7, with D possibly called TRBD1 or TRBD2 (5 bases each). V dropped 1 base and J dropped 5 bases, with 18 bases sitting between them. The CDR3 is 16 residues long. CDR1 is SGHTA and CDR2 is FQGNSA in the germline V gene. This chain's CDR3 is CASSLGGRSAWDEQYF. As DNA, the CDR3 is TGTGCCAGCAGCTTAGGGGGACGGTCCGCTTGGGACGAGCAGTACTTC.

This clonotype was seen repeatedly, ten times or more. A much larger clone lies one base from this, so it may be a read error. J is TRBJ1-6 and V is TRBV4-2; 8 positions match TRBD1. The CDR3 has 17 amino acids. The V gene's germline CDR1 is LGHNA and CDR2 YNFKEQ. CDR3 bases: TGTGCCGGCAGCCAAGATGGGGGACAGGACCTCAATTCACCCCTCCACTTT. Amino acids: CAGSQDGGQDLNSPLHF.

The table lists this clonotype with a few counts. J is TRBJ1-2 and V is TRBV3-1, with D possibly being TRBD1 (5 bases). Germline-derived CDR1 and CDR2 are LGHDT and YNNKEL (reference sequence). The CDR3 covers 13 residues. V was clipped by 4 bases and J by 8 bases, with 14 bases between them. The CDR3 sequence is CASSPLGTGGYTF. The CDR3 coding sequence is TGTGCCAGCAGCCCGCTAGGGACGGGCGGCTACACCTTC. Full variable domain (outside the CDR3, taken from reference TRBV3-1 and TRBJ1-2): DTAVSQTPKYLVTQMGNDKSIKCEQNLGHDTMYWYKQDSKKFLKIMFSYNNKELIINETVPNRFSPKSPDKAHLNLHINSLELGDSAVYFCASSPLGTGGYTFGSGTRLTVV.

Judged by abundance, this clonotype is medium-sized. The CDR3 protein is CASSLALSGVTDTQYF. DNA for the CDR3: TGTGCCAGCAGCTTAGCCCTTAGCGGGGTCACAGATACGCAGTATTTT. The chain has TRBV7-6 and TRBJ2-3; 8 nucleotides agree with TRBD2. CDR3 length equals 16 residues. Germline V gene data show CDR1 as SGHVS and CDR2 as FNYEAQ. Losses at the gene ends were 0 bases for V and 2 bases for J; bases not matched to a gene: 4.

This clonotype appeared many times. V and J are TRBV5-1 and TRBJ2-7, with TRBD2 identical over 15 bases. Germline V gene data show CDR1 as SGHRS and CDR2 as YFSETQ. The trim removed 4 bases at V and 3 bases at J, leaving 5 bases unmatched. CDR3 length: 16 amino acids. The CDR3 bases are TGCGCCAGCAGCGGGGGACTAGCGGGGGGAAACTACGAGCAGTACTTC. Its protein is CASSGGLAGGNYEQYF. Full variable domain (outside the CDR3, taken from reference TRBV5-1 and TRBJ2-7): KAGVTQTPRYLIKTRGQQVTLSCSPISGHRSVSWYQQTPGQGLQFLFEYFSETQRNKGNFPGRFSGRQFSNSRSEMNVSTLELGDSALYLCASSGGLAGGNYEQYFGPGTRLTVT.

The V and J genes are TRBV7-2 and TRBJ2-1, with D possibly called TRBD1 or TRBD2 (5 bases each). V shed 4 bases and J shed 4 bases, with 17 bases lying between them. The CDR3 is made up of 16 amino acids. Germline CDR1 reads SGHTA; CDR2 reads FQGNSA. CDR3 in amino acids: CASSWGSRGAYNEQFF. CDR3 DNA: TGTGCCAGCAGCTGGGGGAGTAGGGGAGCTTACAATGAGCAGTTCTTC. Drawing the rest from reference TRBV7-2 and TRBJ2-1, the complete variable domain is GAGVSQSPSNKVTEKGKDVELRCDPISGHTALYWYRQSLGQGLEFLIYFQGNSAPDKSGLPSDRFSAERTGGSVSTLTIQRTQQEDSAVYLCASSWGSRGAYNEQFFGPGTRLTVL.

Only a few counts were recorded for this clonotype. The rearrangement uses TRBV20-1 and TRBJ1-5; D unclear. The ends were cut back, 7 bases at V and 5 bases at J, with 18 bases in the middle. Germline V gene data show CDR1 as DFQATT and CDR2 as SNEGSKA (reference sequence). CDR3 length: 14 amino acids. CDR3 DNA: TGCAGTGTAGTACCGCTGGAGGATCATCAGCCCCAGCATTTT. It specifies CSVVPLEDHQPQHF.

Notes on this clonotype: Relative to the germline gene, one junction end is altered; a read error may explain this. V gene TRBV10-3 combines with J gene TRBJ1-4, with 10 bases lining up with TRBD1. CDR1 is ENHRY and CDR2 is SYGVKD in the germline V gene. The CDR3 has 15 amino acids. CDR3 in amino acids: CASSTRTGGLEKLFF. The CDR3 coding sequence is TGTGCCAGCAGTACTAGGACAGGGGGGCTAGAAAAACTGTTTTTT.

This clonotype appeared once. The rearrangement uses TRBV7-9 and TRBJ1-1, with D uncertain. This CDR3 is 11 amino acids long. The V end lost 3 bases, the J end lost 7 bases, and 6 bases lay between the germline ends. CDR1 is SEHNR, CDR2 FQNEAQ, per germline (reference sequence). CDR3 sequence (DNA): TGTGCCAGCAGCTTGCACTATGAAGCTTTCTTT. It is translated as CASSLHYEAFF. The variable domain in full, completed from reference TRBV7-9 and TRBJ1-1, reads DTGVSQNPRHKITKRGQNVTFRCDPISEHNRLYWYRQTLGQGPEFLTYFQNEAQLEKSRLLSDRFSAERPKGSFSTLEIQRTEQGDSAMYLCASSLHYEAFFGQGTRLTVV.

Comment on this clonotype: Just one base apart from a much larger clone, this may be a read error. The chain is built from TRBV12-3 or TRBV12-4 and TRBJ2-5; weak D call: TRBD2 (5 bases). The CDR3 runs 15 residues. V was trimmed by 8 bases and J by 5 bases, leaving 21 bases between them. This CDR3 is CASAVWEHPEETQYF. The CDR3 nucleotides are TGTGCCAGCGCGGTCTGGGAGCACCCGGAGGAGACCCAGTACTTC.

The V gene is TRBV25-1, the J gene TRBJ1-2; 8 bases line up with TRBD1. CDR1 and CDR2 (germline): MGHDK, SYGVNS. V gave up 4 bases and J gave up 3 bases; unmatched junction bases: 13. This CDR3 spans 17 amino acids. The CDR3 loop reads CASSARGMDREDYGYTF. CDR3 nucleotides: TGTGCCAGCAGTGCTAGGGGAATGGACAGGGAGGACTATGGCTACACCTTC.

This clonotype occurred a few times. V usage is TRBV9 and J usage is TRBJ2-5, with 10 nucleotides matching TRBD2. Germline-derived CDR1 and CDR2 are SGDLS and YYNGEE. CDR3 length: 16 amino acids. V was pared by 3 bases and J by 0 bases, with 5 bases of the junction left unmatched. CDR3 DNA: TGTGCCAGCAGCGGAGGACTAGCGGAGGACCAAGAGACCCAGTACTTC. It encodes CASSGGLAEDQETQYF.

The rearrangement joins TRBV2 to TRBJ2-3; D call uncertain. The CDR3 totals 11 residues. Germline values: CDR1 SNHLY, CDR2 FYNNEI. Trimming removed 7 bases from V and 8 bases from J, with 10 bases in between. In DNA, the CDR3 is TGTGCCAGCAAGAAGGTGGGTACGCAGTATTTT. Its translation: CASKKVGTQYF.

The CDR3 loop is CASSPTSGVTDTQYF. In nucleotides, the CDR3 is TGCGCCAGCAGCCCGACTAGCGGGGTCACAGATACGCAGTATTTT. The chain combines TRBV10-2 with TRBJ2-3; 11 bases are shared with TRBD2. J lost 2 bases, V lost 6 bases, and 4 bases had no gene match. The CDR3 consists of 15 residues. Per germline, CDR1 WSHSY and CDR2 SAAADI.

This clonotype showed up many times. The J gene is TRBJ1-2, the V gene TRBV2, with a weak D call TRBD1 (5 bases). This CDR3 has 14 amino acids. V dropped 2 bases and J dropped 3 bases, with 10 bases sitting between them. CDR1 and CDR2 from the germline V gene are SNHLY and FYNNEI. CDR3 sequence: CASSELDTYYGYTF. The CDR3 nucleotides read TGTGCCAGCAGTGAATTGGACACCTACTATGGCTACACCTTC. Using reference TRBV2 and TRBJ1-2 for the parts outside the CDR3, the full variable domain is EPEVTQTPSHQVTQMGQEVILRCVPISNHLYFYWYRQILGQKVEFLVSFYNNEISEKSEIFDDQFSVERPDGSNFTLKIRSTKLEDSAMYFCASSELDTYYGYTFGSGTRLTVV.

The V call is TRBV6-1, the J call TRBJ2-7; TRBD2 agrees at 14 bases. Germline V gives CDR1 MNHNS, CDR2 SASEGT. The CDR3 has 15 amino acids. V lost 6 bases, J lost 7 bases, and 8 bases stayed unmatched. The CDR3 DNA sequence: TGTGCCAGCAGGGGGACTAGCGGGAGATCGGGTGAGCAGTACTTC. Translated: CASRGTSGRSGEQYF.

This clonotype showed up many times. V gene TRBV25-1 combines with J gene TRBJ2-2; 12 bases are a match to TRBD2. The germline gives CDR1 MGHDK, CDR2 SYGVNS. The CDR3 length is 16 residues. V shed 3 bases and J 3 bases; nucleotides not matched to a gene: 2. The CDR3 nucleotides read TGTGCCAGCAGTGACCTAGCGGGAGGGGACACCGGGGAGCTGTTTTTT. Translated: CASSDLAGGDTGELFF.

The table lists this clonotype with many counts. In DNA form, the CDR3 reads TGCAGTGCTTCGGGACAGCATAGCAATCAGCCCCAGCATTTT. Translated: CSASGQHSNQPQHF. The chain employs TRBV20-1 and TRBJ1-5; 7 nucleotides line up with TRBD1. Per germline, CDR1 DFQATT and CDR2 SNEGSKA (reference sequence). The CDR3 length is 14 residues. V dropped 5 bases and J dropped 0; count of bases not matched to a gene: 4.

The CDR3 nucleotides read TGTGCCAGCAGCTTCAGCACCGGGGAGCTGTTTTTT. It specifies CASSFSTGELFF. The chain joins TRBV11-2 to TRBJ2-2; no clear D. The V end lost 3 bases, the J end lost 4 bases, and 3 bases lay between the germline ends. Germline lookup yields CDR1 SGHAT and CDR2 FQNNGV. The CDR3 loop spans 12 amino acids.

Ten or more counts support this clonotype. The chain couples TRBV5-1 to TRBJ1-1, with D possibly TRBD1 on 5 matching bases. V was trimmed by 1 base and J by 5 bases, leaving 9 bases between them. CDR1 and CDR2 from the germline V gene are SGHRS and YFSETQ. This CDR3 contains 13 residues. DNA of the CDR3: TGCGCCAGCAGCTTGTGGGGGGAGACTGAAGCTTTCTTT. Translation gives CASSLWGETEAFF.